These 32 T cell receptor beta chains originate from one sample sequenced in a study of T cells in Graves' hyperthyroidism and ophthalmopathy. Amplification of TCR beta CDR3 regions was performed using RNA transcripts as template. During a first-round RT-PCR of the TCR CDR3, the HTBI primer set was used. MiXCR, run by TCRdb on the multiplex PCR reads, gives a single entry per CDR3 protein. Among over 700,000 distinct CDR3 sequences listed, approximately 18% were seen once. The sequenced sample consisted of blood. Receptors were obtained from a woman aged 45 to 65 with Graves' hyperthyroidism that later progressed to Graves' ophthalmopathy.

The V and J genes are TRBV7-2 and TRBJ2-5; no definite D call. This CDR3 is 11 amino acids long. V dropped 1 base and J dropped 14 bases, with 11 bases sitting between them. From germline, CDR1 is SGHTA and CDR2 FQGNSA. The CDR3 protein is CASSLVGDLYF. DNA of the CDR3: TGTGCCAGCAGCTTAGTCGGTGACCTCTACTTC.

This clonotype has only a few counts. The chain is built from TRBV29-1 and TRBJ2-2; D unclear. Between the trimmed V and J ends, which lost 5 bases and 6 bases, there was a span of 13 bases. Germline CDR1 is SQVTM and CDR2 is ANQGSEA. The CDR3 runs to 13 residues. CDR3 nucleotides: TGCAGCGTTCGCGAGGAACTCGCCGGGGAGCTGTTTTTT. It specifies CSVREELAGELFF.

This chain uses TRBV20-1 with TRBJ2-7; TRBD2 matches at 10 bases. The trim removed 4 bases at V and 2 bases at J, leaving 8 bases unmatched. The CDR3 extends over 15 amino acids. Germline CDR1 reads DFQATT; CDR2 reads SNEGSKA (reference sequence). CDR3 DNA: TGCAGTGCTAATCCCGGGACTAGCGATACCTACGAGCAGTACTTC. Its translation: CSANPGTSDTYEQYF.

Concerning this clonotype: The conserved phenylalanine or tryptophan is not found at the CDR3 terminus, so this likely reflects a read error. V is TRBV19 and J is TRBJ1-1; 7 nucleotides match TRBD1. With 5 bases clipped from V and 2 bases from J, the junction kept 5 bases outside the gene matches. The CDR3 totals 14 residues. Germline V CDR1 and CDR2: LNHDA, SQIVND (reference sequence). This CDR3 is CASSSGQPNTEAFL. CDR3 nucleotides: TGTGCCAGTAGTTCGGGACAGCCTAACACTGAAGCTTTCTTG.

This clonotype occurred many times. This rearrangement joins TRBV2 to TRBJ2-1, with D possibly matching TRBD2 (7 bases). The CDR3 sequence is 15 residues long. The V and J ends lost 3 bases and 7 bases respectively, with 16 bases between them. From germline, CDR1 is SNHLY and CDR2 FYNNEI. CDR3 amino acids: CASSDVRGGRNEQFF. CDR3 coding DNA: TGTGCCAGCAGTGATGTGAGGGGGGGCCGAAATGAGCAGTTCTTC. Drawing the rest from reference TRBV2 and TRBJ2-1, the complete variable domain is EPEVTQTPSHQVTQMGQEVILRCVPISNHLYFYWYRQILGQKVEFLVSFYNNEISEKSEIFDDQFSVERPDGSNFTLKIRSTKLEDSAMYFCASSDVRGGRNEQFFGPGTRLTVL.

This clonotype came up many times. Relative to the germline gene, one junction end is altered; a read error may explain this. The J gene is TRBJ1-1, the V gene TRBV5-1; D perhaps matches TRBD1 (6 bases). The CDR3 runs 14 residues. Germline-derived CDR1 and CDR2 are SGHRS and YFSETQ. The CDR3 DNA follows: TGTGCCAGCAGCCCAACGACAGGCAACACTGAAGCTTTCTTT. Its protein product is CASSPTTGNTEAFF. The whole variable domain, filled in from reference TRBV5-1 and TRBJ1-1, reads KAGVTQTPRYLIKTRGQQVTLSCSPISGHRSVSWYQQTPGQGLQFLFEYFSETQRNKGNFPGRFSGRQFSNSRSEMNVSTLELGDSALYLCASSPTTGNTEAFFGQGTRLTVV.

This clonotype was counted ten times or more. V is TRBV11-2 and J is TRBJ2-3; 7 bases fit TRBD2. V was pared by 5 bases and J by 0 bases, with 8 bases of the junction left unmatched. The CDR3 contains 16 residues. CDR1 is SGHAT, CDR2 FQNNGV, per germline. The CDR3, as DNA: TGTGCCAGCAGCCCTGGACTAGACCCGAGCACAGATACGCAGTATTTT. Protein sequence: CASSPGLDPSTDTQYF.

This clonotype was found many times. The V call is TRBV2, the J call TRBJ2-7; TRBD2 might be the D (7 bases). V was shortened by 11 bases and J by 5 bases, with 19 bases between the two germline ends. Germline CDR1 SNHLY, CDR2 FYNNEI. The CDR3 has 13 residues. Here the CDR3 reads CAGREGGLHEQYF. The CDR3 DNA reads TGTGCCGGAAGGGAGGGGGGCTTGCACGAGCAGTACTTC. Drawing the rest from reference TRBV2 and TRBJ2-7, the complete variable domain is EPEVTQTPSHQVTQMGQEVILRCVPISNHLYFYWYRQILGQKVEFLVSFYNNEISEKSEIFDDQFSVERPDGSNFTLKIRSTKLEDSAMYFCAGREGGLHEQYFGPGTRLTVT.

The rearrangement links TRBV11-2 to TRBJ1-4; TRBD1 might be the D (5 bases). CDR3 length: 16 residues. V was trimmed by 1 base and J by 6 bases, leaving 15 bases between them. Germline loops: CDR1 SGHAT, CDR2 FQNNGV. The CDR3 here is CASSLGQGEGYEKLFF. The CDR3 coding sequence is TGTGCCAGCAGCTTAGGTCAGGGTGAAGGATATGAAAAACTGTTTTTT. Variable domain in full (rest from reference TRBV11-2 and TRBJ1-4): EAGVAQSPRYKIIEKRQSVAFWCNPISGHATLYWYQQILGQGPKLLIQFQNNGVVDDSQLPKDRFSAERLKGVDSTLKIQPAKLEDSAVYLCASSLGQGEGYEKLFFGSGTQLSVL.

The CDR3 nucleotides are TGTGCCAGCAGCTTTGGCTCAGGCTCCTACGAGCAGTACTTC. Translating gives CASSFGSGSYEQYF. The rearrangement links TRBV5-5 to TRBJ2-7; D is unresolved. With 2 bases removed from V and 0 bases from J, the gap between germline ends came to 9 bases. The CDR3 sequence is 14 residues long. The germline CDR1 and CDR2 sequences are SGHKS and YYEKEE (reference sequence).

V is TRBV12-3 or TRBV12-4 and J is TRBJ2-7; the D is unclear. Trimming took 5 bases from V and 2 from J, leaving 13 bases between them. The CDR3 is 14 residues long. The chain's CDR3 is CASSPSSGAYEQYF. The CDR3 DNA follows: TGTGCCAGCAGTCCCTCCTCCGGCGCCTACGAGCAGTACTTC.

This clonotype was detected many times. CDR3 sequence: CASSQDNYGYTF. CDR3 bases: TGCGCCAGCAGCCAGGACAACTATGGCTACACCTTC. The chain is built from TRBV5-1 and TRBJ1-2, with D hard to call. This CDR3 region has 12 residues. Trimming stripped 4 bases from V and 2 bases from J, with 6 bases between. From germline, CDR1 is SGHRS and CDR2 YFSETQ.

The J gene is TRBJ2-5, the V gene TRBV3-1, with 11 bases fitting TRBD1. After removal of 4 bases from V and 5 bases from J, the junction contained 18 bases not matched to a gene. Germline V gene data show CDR1 as LGHDT and CDR2 as YNNKEL (reference sequence). This CDR3 contains 19 residues. The CDR3 DNA reads TGTGCCAGCAGCCGCCCGGGACAGGGGGATATCGCTGATATGGAGACCCAGTACTTC. It specifies CASSRPGQGDIADMETQYF.

This clonotype was seen a few times. The chain couples TRBV4-1 to TRBJ2-7; the D is unclear. The germline V gene encodes CDR1 MGHRA and CDR2 YSYEKL. V was cut by 0 bases and J by 0 bases, with 9 bases left in between. The length of the CDR3 is 15 residues. The CDR3 loop is CASSQEQSISYEQYF. The CDR3 DNA is TGCGCCAGCAGCCAAGAACAGTCTATCTCCTACGAGCAGTACTTC.

This clonotype was counted between two and nine times. The V gene is TRBV6-4, the J gene TRBJ2-1; tentatively, D is TRBD1 (6 bases). The germline gives CDR1 MRHNA, CDR2 SNTAGT. Trimming pared 6 bases from V and 9 bases from J, leaving 21 bases between. The CDR3 contains 15 residues. CDR3 bases: TGTGCCAGCAGCGAGGGCCTGGGGGCTGGGGCTGAGCAGTTCTTC. Translated: CASSEGLGAGAEQFF.

This clonotype has just a few counts. J is TRBJ2-1 and V is TRBV3-1, with 10 bases that match TRBD2. Per the germline V gene, CDR1 is LGHDT and CDR2 is YNNKEL (reference sequence). V dropped 0 bases and J dropped 0; count of bases not matched to a gene: 8. The CDR3 loop spans 19 amino acids. CDR3 loop: CASSQDVAGGLSSYNEQFF. Written as DNA, the CDR3 is TGTGCCAGCAGCCAAGATGTAGCGGGGGGCCTGAGCTCCTACAATGAGCAGTTCTTC.

This clonotype was seen more than once but under ten times. J is TRBJ2-7 and V is TRBV20-1; 9 bases align to TRBD1. Germline V gene data show CDR1 as DFQATT and CDR2 as SNEGSKA (reference sequence). J lost 0 bases, V lost 7 bases, and 4 bases had no gene match. The CDR3 length is 13 residues. CDR3 sequence (DNA): TGCAGTGGGGAGACAGGGGGCTCCTACGAGCAGTACTTC. It encodes CSGETGGSYEQYF.

The chain joins TRBV29-1 to TRBJ1-1, with 9 bases identical to TRBD1. CDR1 and CDR2 from the germline V gene are SQVTM and ANQGSEA. V shed 7 bases and J 0 bases; nucleotides not matched to a gene: 9. This CDR3 is 15 amino acids long. CDR3 in DNA: TGCAGCGGAAGACAGGGGGAACCGATGAACACTGAAGCTTTCTTT. It specifies CSGRQGEPMNTEAFF.

This clonotype was observed once. The V gene is TRBV5-1, the J gene TRBJ2-7; 7 bases line up with TRBD2. The CDR3 totals 15 residues. Germline CDR1 reads SGHRS; CDR2 reads YFSETQ. V lost 4 bases to trimming and J lost 3 bases; unmatched junction nucleotides: 10. The DNA for the CDR3 is TGCGCCAGCAGCAAGGTTCCGGGGGGAGACTACGAGCAGTACTTC. This translates into CASSKVPGGDYEQYF.

Points on this clonotype: At one end the junction does not follow the germline gene, possibly because of a read error. The J gene is TRBJ2-1, the V gene TRBV12-3 or TRBV12-4; a possible D gene is TRBD2 (5 bases). The CDR3 has 13 amino acids. CDR3 nucleotide sequence: TGTGCCAGCCAGGCCCGAGGGTACAATGAGCAGTCCTTC. It specifies CASQARGYNEQSF.

This clonotype was observed at least ten times. This chain uses TRBV5-6 with TRBJ1-1; 7 nucleotides line up with TRBD1. CDR3 length equals 14 residues. The V segment lost 4 bases and the J segment 7 bases; nucleotides outside the gene matches: 10. Germline V gene lookup returns CDR1 SGHDT and CDR2 YYEEEE. The CDR3 region is CASSQTGAVREAFF. The CDR3 coding sequence is TGTGCCAGCAGCCAAACAGGGGCGGTACGTGAAGCTTTCTTT. Filled out from reference TRBV5-6 and TRBJ1-1, the complete variable domain reads DAGVTQSPTHLIKTRGQQVTLRCSPKSGHDTVSWYQQALGQGPQFIFQYYEEEERQRGNFPDRFSGHQFPNYSSELNVNALLLGDSALYLCASSQTGAVREAFFGQGTRLTVV.

This clonotype was seen more than once but under ten times. Here the CDR3 DNA reads TGTGCCAGCAGCTTAACACAGTATGGCTACACCTTC. Protein sequence: CASSLTQYGYTF. V usage is TRBV11-2 and J usage is TRBJ1-2; D ambiguous. This CDR3 is 12 amino acids long. Trimming stripped 2 bases from V and 5 bases from J, with 6 bases between. From germline, CDR1 is SGHAT and CDR2 FQNNGV.

V usage is TRBV20-1 and J usage is TRBJ1-2; D is undetermined. V was pared by 0 bases and J by 1 base, with 6 bases between. Germline V CDR1 and CDR2: DFQATT, SNEGSKA (reference sequence). The CDR3 runs 13 residues. The CDR3 protein is CSARESVNYGYTF. Written as DNA, the CDR3 is TGCAGTGCTAGAGAATCAGTTAACTATGGCTACACCTTC.

This clonotype was counted ten times or more. V and J are TRBV12-3 or TRBV12-4 and TRBJ1-2; 7 bases fit TRBD1. The J segment lost 2 bases and the V segment lost 8 bases, leaving 8 bases of the junction unmatched. The CDR3 consists of 14 residues. CDR3 nucleotides: TGTGCCAGCCGGCAGGGGGGGGGGAACTATGGCTACACCTTC. This translates into CASRQGGGNYGYTF.

This clonotype was observed many times. The chain uses TRBV7-2 and TRBJ1-4, with D uncertain. The germline V and J ends were trimmed by 2 bases and 0 bases, with 7 bases remaining between them. The length of the CDR3 is 15 residues. The germline V gene has CDR1 SGHTA and CDR2 FQGNSA. CDR3 bases: TGTGCCAGCAGCTTACAGACATCAACTAATGAAAAACTGTTTTTT. Residues: CASSLQTSTNEKLFF.

This clonotype has a handful of counts. V usage is TRBV5-1 and J usage is TRBJ2-1; no clear D. This CDR3 contains 15 residues. Trimming removed 0 bases from V and 0 bases from J, with 7 bases in between. Germline V lookup: CDR1 SGHRS, CDR2 YFSETQ. CDR3 sequence reads: CASSLGAVSYNEQFF. CDR3 in DNA: TGCGCCAGCAGCTTGGGGGCAGTCTCCTACAATGAGCAGTTCTTC.

This rearrangement joins TRBV5-1 to TRBJ1-2; unclear D gene. Germline CDR1 SGHRS, CDR2 YFSETQ. Trimming took 0 bases from V and 4 from J, leaving 16 bases between them. The CDR3 extends over 16 amino acids. CDR3 in amino acids: CASSLEGRAMIYGYTF. CDR3 sequence (DNA): TGCGCCAGCAGCTTGGAGGGCAGAGCGATGATCTATGGCTACACCTTC.

This clonotype occurred many times. V gene TRBV6-1 combines with J gene TRBJ2-5; a possible D gene is TRBD2 (7 bases). Trimming cost V 5 bases and J 3 bases, with 19 bases left between them. The CDR3 consists of 16 residues. CDR1 is MNHNS and CDR2 is SASEGT in the germline V gene. Written as DNA, the CDR3 is TGTGCCAGCAGTTTCCCAAGGGGGGCGGGGGAAGAGACCCAGTACTTC. It encodes CASSFPRGAGEETQYF.

Comment on this clonotype: A much larger clonotype is one base distant, so this may be a read error. The chain recombines TRBV5-6 with TRBJ1-1, with a tentative D call TRBD1 (6 bases). The CDR3 totals 15 residues. Germline-derived CDR1 and CDR2 are SGHDT and YYEEEE. CDR3 residues: CASSAVGTPNTEALF. The CDR3 DNA sequence: TGTGCCAGCAGCGCGGTAGGGACACCAAACACTGAAGCTCTCTTT.

Many counts were recorded for this clonotype. The gene calls are TRBV30 and TRBJ1-5; 7 bases fit TRBD1. Germline CDR1 is GTSNPN and CDR2 is SVGIG (reference sequence). CDR3 length equals 14 residues. Trimming removed 2 bases from V and 4 bases from J; junction bases left unmatched: 5. In DNA, the CDR3 is TGTGCCTGGAGTCCAGGGGGGGGGAATCAGCCCCAGCATTTT. The encoded protein is CAWSPGGGNQPQHF.

This clonotype appeared a few times. A read error may account for a junction end that differs from germline. This chain connects TRBV3-1 to TRBJ1-1; D may be TRBD1 (5 bases). The CDR3 is 13 residues long. Germline CDR1 and CDR2: LGHDT and YNNKEL (reference sequence). The CDR3 DNA sequence: TGTGCCAGCAGCCTGTCCCCGGGGACTGAAACTTTCTTT. Protein sequence: CASSLSPGTETFF.

A few counts support this clonotype. The chain joins TRBV20-1 to TRBJ1-1; TRBD1 matches 10 bases. In germline, CDR1 is DFQATT, CDR2 SNEGSKA (reference sequence). V shed 2 bases and J 3 bases; nucleotides not matched to a gene: 12. The CDR3 spans 17 residues. CDR3 coding DNA: TGCAGTGCTAGACTACCGGGACAGGGGATGGGGTACACTGAAGCTTTCTTT. This codes for CSARLPGQGMGYTEAFF.